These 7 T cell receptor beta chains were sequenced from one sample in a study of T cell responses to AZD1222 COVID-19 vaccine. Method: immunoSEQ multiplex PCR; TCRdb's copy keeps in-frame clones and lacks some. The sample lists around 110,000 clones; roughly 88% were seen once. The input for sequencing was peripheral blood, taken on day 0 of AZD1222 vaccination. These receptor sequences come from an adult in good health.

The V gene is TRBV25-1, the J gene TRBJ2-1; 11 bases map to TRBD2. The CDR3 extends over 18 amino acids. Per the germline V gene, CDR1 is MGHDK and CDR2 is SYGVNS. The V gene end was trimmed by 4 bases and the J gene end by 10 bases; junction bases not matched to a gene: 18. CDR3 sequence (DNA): TGTGCCAGCAGTGCGGTAGGGGGACTAGCGGACAGAGCACGAGAGCAGTTCTTC. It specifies CASSAVGGLADRAREQFF.

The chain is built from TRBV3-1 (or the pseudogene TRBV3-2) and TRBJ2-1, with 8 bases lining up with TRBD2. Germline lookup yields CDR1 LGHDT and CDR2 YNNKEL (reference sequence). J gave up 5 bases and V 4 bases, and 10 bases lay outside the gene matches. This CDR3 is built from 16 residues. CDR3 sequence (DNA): TGTGCCAGCAGCCCTCGACAGACGGGACTAGACAATGAGCAGTTCTTC. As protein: CASSPRQTGLDNEQFF.

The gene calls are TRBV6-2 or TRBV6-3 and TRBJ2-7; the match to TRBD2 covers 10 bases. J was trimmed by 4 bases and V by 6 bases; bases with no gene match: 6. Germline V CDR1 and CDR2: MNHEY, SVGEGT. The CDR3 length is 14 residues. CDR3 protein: CASSNSGRAYEQYF. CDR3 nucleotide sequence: TGTGCCAGCAGCAACAGCGGGAGGGCTTACGAGCAGTACTTC.

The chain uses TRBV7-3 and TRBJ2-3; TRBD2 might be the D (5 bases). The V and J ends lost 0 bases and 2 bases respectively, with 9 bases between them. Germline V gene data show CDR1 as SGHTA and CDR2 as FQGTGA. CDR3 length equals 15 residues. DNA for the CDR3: TGTGCCAGCAGCTTAACCGGGGTCCTCACAGATACGCAGTATTTT. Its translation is CASSLTGVLTDTQYF.

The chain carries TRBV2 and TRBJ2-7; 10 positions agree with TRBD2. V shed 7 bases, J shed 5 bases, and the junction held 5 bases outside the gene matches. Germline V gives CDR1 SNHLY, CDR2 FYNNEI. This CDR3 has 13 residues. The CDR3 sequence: CASTSGRHHEQYF. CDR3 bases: TGTGCCAGCACTAGCGGGAGACACCACGAGCAGTACTTC. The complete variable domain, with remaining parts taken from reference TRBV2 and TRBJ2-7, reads EPEVTQTPSHQVTQMGQEVILRCVPISNHLYFYWYRQILGQKVEFLVSFYNNEISEKSEIFDDQFSVERPDGSNFTLKIRSTKLEDSAMYFCASTSGRHHEQYFGPGTRLTVT.

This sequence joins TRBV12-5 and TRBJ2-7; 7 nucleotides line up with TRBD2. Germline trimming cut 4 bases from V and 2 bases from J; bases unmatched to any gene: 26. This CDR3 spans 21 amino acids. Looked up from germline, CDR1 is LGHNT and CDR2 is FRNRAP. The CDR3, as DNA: TGTGCTAGTGGTTCGAGCCTTCTGGCCGGCGGAGCCGGGACTACAACCTACGAGCAGTACTTC. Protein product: CASGSSLLAGGAGTTTYEQYF.

CDR3 DNA: TGTGCCAGTAGTATGGAAAAGGGTACCTATGGCTACACCTTC. Protein product: CASSMEKGTYGYTF. The rearrangement uses TRBV19 and TRBJ1-2, with D unclear. The CDR3 covers 14 residues. The germline gives CDR1 LNHDA, CDR2 SQIVND (reference sequence). The V and J ends lost 3 bases and 4 bases respectively, with 12 bases between them.